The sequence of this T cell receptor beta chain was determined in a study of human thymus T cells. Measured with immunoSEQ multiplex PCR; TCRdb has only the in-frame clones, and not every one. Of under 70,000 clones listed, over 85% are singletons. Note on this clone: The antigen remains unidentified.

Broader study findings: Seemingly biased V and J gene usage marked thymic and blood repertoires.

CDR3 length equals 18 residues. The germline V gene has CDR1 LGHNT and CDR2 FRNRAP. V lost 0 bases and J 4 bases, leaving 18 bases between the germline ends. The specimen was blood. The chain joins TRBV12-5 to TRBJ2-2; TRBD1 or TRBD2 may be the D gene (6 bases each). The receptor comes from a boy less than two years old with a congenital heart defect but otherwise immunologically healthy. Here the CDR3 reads CASGLVHGPGGGTGELFF. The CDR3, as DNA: TGTGCTAGTGGTTTGGTACACGGCCCCGGGGGCGGCACCGGGGAGCTGTTTTTT.